The T cell receptor beta chain described here comes from a study of blood T cell repertoires in COVID-19. Study summary: Sites across the United States, Italy and Spain contributed samples from acute and convalescent COVID-19.

Authors' data handling: From reference gene primer amplification, estimates of nucleated cell counts were derived. Produced via immunoSEQ multiplex PCR; TCRdb's table is partial and in-frame only. V, J and clone size are those of that table, while D and trimming were read from the DNA. The sample comprises 40,000 to 45,000 clones, roughly 85% of which are singletons, and 3.5% to 5.5% rests with the top ten. Germline V gives CDR1 MNHEY, CDR2 SVGAGI. Unmatched junction bases numbered 11, after V lost 5 bases and J lost 8 bases. This CDR3 comprises 14 residues. V is TRBV6-5 and J is TRBJ1-2, with TRBD1 matching over 7 bases. The clonotype originates from a man between 60 and 75 years old with acute or convalescent COVID-19. The sequenced sample was peripheral blood. In nucleotides, the CDR3 is TGTGCCAGCAGTCGGGACAGCCTGAAGTTGGGCTACACCTTC. Protein product: CASSRDSLKLGYTF.